The 17 T cell receptor beta chains in this list originate from one sample, sequenced in a study of beta chain features in type 1 diabetes. Expressed TCRB transcripts were sequenced because the isolated RNA had all been reverse transcribed beforehand. Profiled with immunoSEQ multiplex PCR; TCRdb holds only in-frame clones, not every one. The data show approximately 340,000 clones, more than 12% seen once. Input material: naive CD4+ T cells from blood. All receptors derive from a woman aged 18-29 years in good health.

The genes are TRBV11-2 and TRBJ2-7; TRBD1 matches 8 bases. Germline CDR1 is SGHAT and CDR2 is FQNNGV. With 4 bases clipped from V and 2 bases from J, the junction kept 4 bases outside the gene matches. This CDR3 spans 14 amino acids. CDR3 sequence: CASSSDRGTYEQYF. CDR3 nucleotide sequence: TGTGCCAGCAGCTCCGACAGGGGAACCTACGAGCAGTACTTC.

This clone was observed a handful of times. CDR3 region: CASSPEGTDNQPQHF. CDR3 nucleotides: TGCGCCAGCAGTCCGGAGGGGACAGACAATCAGCCCCAGCATTTT. The chain carries TRBV5-1 and TRBJ1-5, with 7 positions matching TRBD1. Unmatched junction bases numbered 8, after V lost 5 bases and J lost 3 bases. CDR1 and CDR2 from the germline V gene are SGHRS and YFSETQ. The CDR3 loop spans 15 amino acids. Looking up the rest from reference TRBV5-1 and TRBJ1-5 gives the full variable domain: KAGVTQTPRYLIKTRGQQVTLSCSPISGHRSVSWYQQTPGQGLQFLFEYFSETQRNKGNFPGRFSGRQFSNSRSEMNVSTLELGDSALYLCASSPEGTDNQPQHFGDGTRLSIL.

This clone was seen only a few times. The chain combines TRBV5-8 with TRBJ2-3; D remains unclear. CDR3 length: 11 amino acids. Between the trimmed V and J ends, which lost 4 bases and 4 bases, there was a span of 4 bases. Germline CDR1 SGHTS, CDR2 YDEGEE. The CDR3 protein is CASSPADTQYF. The CDR3 nucleotides are TGTGCCAGCAGCCCCGCAGATACGCAGTATTTT.

This clone was picked up a small number of times. The chain combines TRBV30 with TRBJ2-1, with 8 bases lining up with TRBD2. This CDR3 is 15 amino acids long. The J segment lost 3 bases and the V segment lost 2 bases, leaving 6 bases of the junction unmatched. Germline V gene lookup returns CDR1 GTSNPN and CDR2 SVGIG (reference sequence). As DNA, the CDR3 is TGTGCCTGGAGTAGGAAGCTAGCGGGCTACAATGAGCAGTTCTTC. The encoded protein is CAWSRKLAGYNEQFF. The full variable domain, completed using reference TRBV30 and TRBJ2-1, is SQTIHQWPATLVQPVGSPLSLECTVEGTSNPNLYWYRQAAGRGLQLLFYSVGIGQISSEVPQNLSASRPQDRQFILSSKKLLLSDSGFYLCAWSRKLAGYNEQFFGPGTRLTVL.

The chain combines TRBV5-4 with TRBJ1-1, with D uncertain. The germline V gene has CDR1 SGHNT and CDR2 YYREEE (reference sequence). There are 12 residues in the CDR3. The V gene lost 2 bases and the J gene lost 4 bases, with 6 bases spanning the gap. Here the CDR3 DNA reads TGTGCCAGCAGCTTTAGGAGCACTGAAGCTTTCTTT. The encoded protein is CASSFRSTEAFF.

In its sample, this clone was seen a few times. This chain joins TRBV7-9 and TRBJ2-3; TRBD1 agrees at 10 bases. The ends lost 3 bases at V and 8 bases at J; junction bases unmatched: 8. The CDR3 has 15 residues. CDR1 and CDR2 (germline): SEHNR, FQNEAQ (reference sequence). The CDR3 region has the DNA TGTGCCAGCAGCTTCGACAGGGGGCAACTGGGTACGCAGTATTTT. Translated: CASSFDRGQLGTQYF.

This clone has a single count. The chain carries TRBV30 and TRBJ2-3; TRBD2 matches 10 bases. Germline V CDR1 and CDR2: GTSNPN, SVGIG (reference sequence). V trimming: 2 bases; J trimming: 6 bases; junction bases outside the gene matches: 5. The CDR3 loop spans 14 amino acids. CDR3 DNA: TGTGCCTGGAGTTACGGACTAGCGGAGGATACGCAGTATTTT. Amino acids: CAWSYGLAEDTQYF.

This chain links TRBV19 with TRBJ1-4; D ambiguous. CDR1 and CDR2 (germline): LNHDA, SQIVND (reference sequence). Deletions cut 6 bases from V and 7 bases from J, with 15 bases between. The CDR3 totals 14 residues. CDR3 sequence reads: CASRIQFGGEKLFF. In DNA, the CDR3 is TGTGCCAGTAGGATCCAGTTTGGAGGTGAAAAACTGTTTTTT.

The chain has TRBV30 and TRBJ2-5, with 14 bases matching TRBD2. The trim removed 0 bases at V and 5 bases at J, leaving 14 bases unmatched. The CDR3 length is 19 residues. Germline V gene data show CDR1 as GTSNPN and CDR2 as SVGIG (reference sequence). The CDR3 bases are TGTGCCTGGAGTGTGACACCGGGACTAGCGGGAGTTGGGGCGGAGACCCAGTACTTC. Residues: CAWSVTPGLAGVGAETQYF.

This clone appeared a few times. The chain employs TRBV28 and TRBJ2-1, with 10 nucleotides matching TRBD2. V dropped 5 bases and J dropped 6; count of bases not matched to a gene: 16. Germline assignment: CDR1 MDHEN and CDR2 SYDVKM. CDR3 length: 18 residues. CDR3: CASSPSGRAGRKGNEQFF. CDR3 DNA: TGTGCCAGCAGTCCCAGCGGGAGGGCCGGTCGGAAAGGCAATGAGCAGTTCTTC.

The rearrangement links TRBV18 to TRBJ2-5; D ambiguous. V shed 6 bases and J shed 0 bases, with 11 bases lying between them. CDR3 length equals 14 residues. Germline CDR1 and CDR2: KGHSH and LQKENI. DNA for the CDR3: TGTGCCAGCTCCGCCGGTTCCCACCAAGAGACCCAGTACTTC. Its protein product is CASSAGSHQETQYF.

This sequence joins TRBV18 and TRBJ2-1, with 9 bases lining up with TRBD2. From germline, CDR1 is KGHSH and CDR2 LQKENI. Unmatched junction bases numbered 6, after V lost 4 bases and J lost 5 bases. The CDR3 is 15 amino acids. CDR3 coding DNA: TGTGCCAGCTCACTAGGACTAGCGCCAAACAATGAGCAGTTCTTC. The encoded protein is CASSLGLAPNNEQFF.

The V gene is TRBV5-1, the J gene TRBJ1-5; 8 bases fit TRBD1. The germline gives CDR1 SGHRS, CDR2 YFSETQ. V was clipped by 7 bases and J by 4 bases; unmatched bases: 7. This CDR3 region has 14 residues. In DNA form, the CDR3 reads TGCGCCAGCCCGACAGGGGCTAGGAATCAGCCCCAGCATTTT. This encodes CASPTGARNQPQHF.

This clone has a handful of counts. The rearrangement joins TRBV9 to TRBJ1-2; D is uncertain. V was trimmed by 3 bases and J by 11 bases, leaving 11 bases between them. The CDR3 contains 11 residues. The germline gives CDR1 SGDLS, CDR2 YYNGEE. The CDR3 here is CASSALQRYTF. The CDR3 DNA reads TGTGCCAGCAGCGCTCTTCAGCGATACACCTTC. Together with reference TRBV9 and TRBJ1-2, the CDR3 gives the full variable domain: DSGVTQTPKHLITATGQRVTLRCSPRSGDLSVYWYQQSLDQGLQFLIQYYNGEERAKGNILERFSAQQFPDLHSELNLSSLELGDSALYFCASSALQRYTFGSGTRLTVV.

This chain joins TRBV19 and TRBJ1-2; 7 bases are a match to TRBD1. V lost 10 bases to trimming and J lost 8 bases; unmatched junction nucleotides: 4. This CDR3 is built from 10 residues. Germline V lookup: CDR1 LNHDA, CDR2 SQIVND (reference sequence). CDR3 in DNA: TGTGCCAACAGGGGTGGGGGCTACACCTTC. It translates to CANRGGGYTF.

CDR3 sequence: CASSIRENTGELFF. Here the CDR3 DNA reads TGTGCCAGTAGTATCCGCGAAAACACCGGGGAGCTGTTTTTT. The chain joins TRBV19 to TRBJ2-2; D not resolved. Germline V lookup: CDR1 LNHDA, CDR2 SQIVND (reference sequence). CDR3 length equals 14 residues. V was pared by 3 bases and J by 2 bases, with 7 bases between.

This chain uses TRBV6-5 with TRBJ2-1; TRBD1 matches at 8 bases. CDR3 size: 15 residues. V was pared by 6 bases and J by 5 bases, with 9 bases of the junction left unmatched. The germline V gene encodes CDR1 MNHEY and CDR2 SVGAGI. The CDR3 spells CASSHRTGRDNEQFF. CDR3 in DNA: TGTGCCAGCAGCCACCGGACAGGGAGAGACAATGAGCAGTTCTTC.